Sequencing of this T cell receptor (beta chain) was carried out in a study of CD8+ T cells in alopecia areata. Overall study findings and caveats: Alopecia totalis/universalis scalp especially showed more expanded CD8+ clones than normal scalp. Resident alphabeta T-cell populations of normal skin are likewise subject to sequencing in scalp samples. It was less clear whether patients shared TCRs than it was in mice, possibly because of HLA.

The CDR3 covers 15 residues. The V gene's germline CDR1 is SNHLY and CDR2 FYNNEI. With V trimmed by 2 bases and J by 3 bases, 5 bases remained unmatched. This clone has only a few counts. What it recognizes is unknown. cDNA serving as the sequencing template came from extracted, reverse transcribed RNA. The assay was immunoSEQ multiplex PCR, and TCRdb's table has in-frame clones only and misses some. The table records 110,000 to 150,000 clones, about 60% of them present only once. The chain couples TRBV2 to TRBJ1-2, with TRBD1 matching over 8 bases. The TCR comes from a human donor with alopecia areata. The sample consisted of CD4+ T cells sorted from blood, taken at week 0. The CDR3 bases are TGTGCCAGCAGTGAAAACAGGGGGAAGGACTATGGCTACACCTTC. Amino acids: CASSENRGKDYGYTF.